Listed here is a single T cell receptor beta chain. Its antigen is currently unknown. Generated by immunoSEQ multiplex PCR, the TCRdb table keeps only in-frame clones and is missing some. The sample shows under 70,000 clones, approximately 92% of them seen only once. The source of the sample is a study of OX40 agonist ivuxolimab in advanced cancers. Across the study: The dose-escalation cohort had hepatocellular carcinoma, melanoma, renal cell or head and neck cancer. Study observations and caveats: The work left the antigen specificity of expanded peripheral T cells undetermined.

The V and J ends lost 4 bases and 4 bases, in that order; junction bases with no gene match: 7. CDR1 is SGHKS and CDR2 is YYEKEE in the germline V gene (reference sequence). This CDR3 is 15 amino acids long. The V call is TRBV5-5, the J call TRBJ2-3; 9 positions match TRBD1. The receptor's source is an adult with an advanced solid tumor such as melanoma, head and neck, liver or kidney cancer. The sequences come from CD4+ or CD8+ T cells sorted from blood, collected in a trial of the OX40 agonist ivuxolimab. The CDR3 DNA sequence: TGTGCCAGCAGCCCAATGGACAGGGGTCCAGATACGCAGTATTTT. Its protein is CASSPMDRGPDTQYF.